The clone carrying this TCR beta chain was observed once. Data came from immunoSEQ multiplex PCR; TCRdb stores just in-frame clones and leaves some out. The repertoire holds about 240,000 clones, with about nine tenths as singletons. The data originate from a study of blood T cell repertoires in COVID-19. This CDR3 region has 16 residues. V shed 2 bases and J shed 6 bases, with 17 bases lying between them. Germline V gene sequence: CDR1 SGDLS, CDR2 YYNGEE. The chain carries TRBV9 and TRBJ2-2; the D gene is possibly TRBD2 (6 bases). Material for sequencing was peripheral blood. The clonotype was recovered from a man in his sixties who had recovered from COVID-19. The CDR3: CASSVLPGLQPGELFF. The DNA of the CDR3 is TGTGCCAGCAGCGTCCTCCCGGGACTCCAACCCGGGGAGCTGTTTTTT.